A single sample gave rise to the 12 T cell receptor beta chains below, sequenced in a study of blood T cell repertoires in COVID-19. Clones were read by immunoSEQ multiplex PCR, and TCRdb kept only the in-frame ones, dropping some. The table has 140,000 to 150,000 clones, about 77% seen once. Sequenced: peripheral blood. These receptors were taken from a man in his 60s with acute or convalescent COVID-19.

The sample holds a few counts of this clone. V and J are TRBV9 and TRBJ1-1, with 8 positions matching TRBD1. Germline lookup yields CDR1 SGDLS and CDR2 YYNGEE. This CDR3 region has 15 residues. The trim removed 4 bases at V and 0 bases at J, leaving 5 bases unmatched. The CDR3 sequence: CASSLRTGLNTEAFF. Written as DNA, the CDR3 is TGTGCCAGCAGCCTACGGACAGGGTTGAACACTGAAGCTTTCTTT.

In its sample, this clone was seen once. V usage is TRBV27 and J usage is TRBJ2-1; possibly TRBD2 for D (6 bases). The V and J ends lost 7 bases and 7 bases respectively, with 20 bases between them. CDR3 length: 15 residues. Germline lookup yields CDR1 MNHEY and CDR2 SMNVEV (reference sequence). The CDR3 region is CASNTGGGRRNEQFF. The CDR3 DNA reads TGTGCCAGCAACACCGGGGGTGGGAGACGAAATGAGCAGTTCTTC.

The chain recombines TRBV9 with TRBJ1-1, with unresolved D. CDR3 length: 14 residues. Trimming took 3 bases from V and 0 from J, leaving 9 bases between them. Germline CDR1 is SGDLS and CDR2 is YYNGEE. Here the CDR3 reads CASSGTEMNTEAFF. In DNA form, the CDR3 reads TGTGCCAGCAGCGGTACAGAAATGAACACTGAAGCTTTCTTT. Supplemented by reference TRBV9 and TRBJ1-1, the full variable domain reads DSGVTQTPKHLITATGQRVTLRCSPRSGDLSVYWYQQSLDQGLQFLIQYYNGEERAKGNILERFSAQQFPDLHSELNLSSLELGDSALYFCASSGTEMNTEAFFGQGTRLTVV.

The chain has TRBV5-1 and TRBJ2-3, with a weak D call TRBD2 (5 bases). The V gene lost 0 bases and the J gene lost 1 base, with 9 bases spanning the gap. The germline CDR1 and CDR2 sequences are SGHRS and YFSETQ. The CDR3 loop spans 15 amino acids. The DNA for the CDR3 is TGCGCCAGCAGCTTGGGGGGAGTGGGCACAGATACGCAGTATTTT. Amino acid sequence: CASSLGGVGTDTQYF.

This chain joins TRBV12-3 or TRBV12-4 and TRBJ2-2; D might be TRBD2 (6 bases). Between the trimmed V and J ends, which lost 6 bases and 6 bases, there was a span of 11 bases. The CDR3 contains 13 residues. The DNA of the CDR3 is TGTGCCAGCAGCATGACTAGTCCCGGGGAGCTGTTTTTT. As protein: CASSMTSPGELFF.

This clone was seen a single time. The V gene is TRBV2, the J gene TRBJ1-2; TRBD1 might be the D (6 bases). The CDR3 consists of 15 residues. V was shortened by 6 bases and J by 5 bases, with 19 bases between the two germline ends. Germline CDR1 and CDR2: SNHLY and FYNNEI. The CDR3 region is CASRDATGTRYGYTF. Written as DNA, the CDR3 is TGTGCCAGCAGGGACGCGACCGGGACACGATATGGCTACACCTTC.

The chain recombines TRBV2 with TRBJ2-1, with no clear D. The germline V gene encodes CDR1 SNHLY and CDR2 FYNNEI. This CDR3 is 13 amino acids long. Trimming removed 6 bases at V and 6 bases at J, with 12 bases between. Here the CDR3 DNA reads TGTGCCAGCAGGGAGTTACGCCGCAATGAGCAGTTCTTC. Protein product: CASRELRRNEQFF.

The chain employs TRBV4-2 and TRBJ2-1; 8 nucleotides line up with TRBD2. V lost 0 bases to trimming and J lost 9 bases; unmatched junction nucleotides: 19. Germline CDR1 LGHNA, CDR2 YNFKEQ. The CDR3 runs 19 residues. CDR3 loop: CASSQDRPSREGLTGEQFF. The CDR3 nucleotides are TGTGCCAGCAGCCAAGATAGGCCTTCACGGGAGGGCCTCACTGGTGAGCAGTTCTTC.

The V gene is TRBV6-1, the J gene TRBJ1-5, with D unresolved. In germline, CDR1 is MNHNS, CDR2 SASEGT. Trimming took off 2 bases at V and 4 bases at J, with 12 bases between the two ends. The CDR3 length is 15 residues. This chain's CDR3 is CASSERGTANQPQHF. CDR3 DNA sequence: TGTGCCAGCAGTGAACGAGGTACGGCGAATCAGCCCCAGCATTTT.

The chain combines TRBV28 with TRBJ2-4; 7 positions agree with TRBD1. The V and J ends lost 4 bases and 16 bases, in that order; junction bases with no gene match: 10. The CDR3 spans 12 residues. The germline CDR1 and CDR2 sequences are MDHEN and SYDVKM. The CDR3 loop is CASSSSTGDHYF. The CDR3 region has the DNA TGTGCCAGCAGTTCAAGTACAGGGGATCACTACTTC.

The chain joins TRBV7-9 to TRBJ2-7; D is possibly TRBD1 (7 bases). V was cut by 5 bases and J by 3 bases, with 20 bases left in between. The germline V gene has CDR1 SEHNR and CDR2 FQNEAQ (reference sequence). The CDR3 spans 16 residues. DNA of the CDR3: TGTGCCAGCAGCCCCTACCTCGGGGGACAGAACTACGAGCAGTACTTC. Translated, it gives CASSPYLGGQNYEQYF.

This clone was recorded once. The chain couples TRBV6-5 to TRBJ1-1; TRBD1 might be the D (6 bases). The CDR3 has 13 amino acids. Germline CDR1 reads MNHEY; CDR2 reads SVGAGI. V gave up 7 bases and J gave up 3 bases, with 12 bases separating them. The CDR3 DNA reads TGTGCCAGCACAGGGGATAAGGACACTGAAGCTTTCTTT. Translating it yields CASTGDKDTEAFF.